This T cell receptor (beta chain) was obtained from a study of shared clonotypes between healthy human individuals (dated by TCRdb to 2018 to 2021). Context from the whole study: Two women and a few men aged 18 to 49 years were included in the cohort. To increase sequencing depth and limit assay-specific biases, different laboratories used diverse techniques to prepare libraries and sequence TCR repertoires. Each donor's leukapheresis produced roughly between about 0.8 and 8.9 billion PBMCs. The study deeply sequenced blood TCR repertoires of about 5 healthy adults to estimate repertoire size and the extent of clonotype sharing between individuals. For each donor, CD4 naive and CD4 memory were each run on three plates, CD8 naive on two plates, and CD8 memory on one plate.

Using the deep immunoSEQ assay, TCR CDR3 regions were amplified from genomic DNA by multiplex PCR. For each cell subset, the extracted genomic DNA was distributed evenly across all wells of several immunoSEQ 96-well plates, and each plate served as one replicate. For sorted subsets, around 0.2 ug genomic DNA, equal to 30,000 or so T cell genomes, was loaded into each replicate PCR. The purified libraries were quantified using a Qubit 3.0 fluorometer, sized with a Bioanalyzer 2100, and then quantified again using the KAPA Library Quantification kit. Each immunoSEQ 96-well plate was sequenced on its own single-read 150-cycle Illumina NextSeq 550 flow cell. Per the authors' processing: The immunoSEQ output contained only junctional sequences without quality scores, so filtering could not match that applied to full-length reads. To assign V/J genes and CDR3, sequences were annotated using PyIR, a Python wrapper for IgBLAST v1.9, with IMGT germline references. Any read was removed if the V/J assignment was weak (E-value above 1e-6), the CDR3 was missing, or the read contained stop codons, out-of-frame junctions, or ambiguous translated residues. V3J clonotypes were defined as sequences sharing an identical inferred V gene, J gene, and CDR3 amino acid sequence. Percentage overlap between repertoires was calculated by dividing the number of shared unique clonotypes by the size of the smaller repertoire. RTK rarefaction, the Chao1 estimator, and Recon v2.1 estimates of unobserved clonotypes were used to assess repertoire richness. OLGA was used to compute generation probabilities for all TCRbeta clonotypes that the gDNA method yielded from a handful of donors. Not all clones reach the TCRdb copy of this immuneACCESS table, which keeps in-frame sequences only. Checked studies attribute under half of the gap to unresolved V genes and leave the rest unexplained. Clone size and V and J calls were adopted from that table, with D and trimming inferred from the DNA. This sample comprises 2 million to 2.5 million clones, under 97% of them detected only once. The leading ten clones occupy more than 0.1% of the sample.

Measured from the cysteine to the phenylalanine, the CDR3 is 13 residues long. Only CDR3 DNA remains: 39 bases, in frame from the first base. Based on the germline V gene (reference sequence), the CDR1 and CDR2 sequences are SEHNR and FQNEAQ. Trimming accounts for 4 bases at V and 7 bases at J, while the number of junction bases matched to no gene is 4. Donors were healthy HIV-negative adults with no recently reported acute infections or vaccinations. Every donor was a Caucasian adult residing in Nashville, Tennessee, USA. Magnetic negative selection was used to enrich CD4+ T cells, after which naive cells were positively selected on CD45RA and the negative fraction became the memory subset. Blood was obtained by leukapheresis, after which PBMCs were separated by Ficoll-Histopaque density gradient centrifugation and cryopreserved in liquid nitrogen vapor phase. Purity and quantity of every magnetically sorted T cell population were checked by analytical flow cytometry. Genomic DNA was isolated from each sorted fraction and quantified by UV absorbance on a Nanodrop 2000c.

Notes on this clone: The antigen it recognizes is unknown. No base-level quality is on record; no much larger clone is a single base apart.

Overall results and qualifications from the work: Based on pairwise subsampling, the degree of clonotype sharing among donors was expected to be affected by sequencing depth. Across several donors, approximately 5% of naive CD4, around 3.3% of naive CD8, under 2.5% of memory CD4, and approximately 0.4% of memory CD8 clonotypes were shared. Sampling was restricted to blood, and TCR repertoires in tissues likely differ from the TCR repertoires found in blood. Because the study included only a small number of donors, the genetic and exposure-history diversity represented was limited. Compared with non-shared clonotypes, clonotypes shared by all four sorted-subset donors had higher generation probabilities. Larger estimated clonotype richness was generally found for naive subsets than for memory subsets. Even with the large sequencing depth, rarefaction of the sorted-subset datasets indicated that sequencing was incomplete.

The sequenced sample was naive CD4+ T cells sorted from blood. The cell subset or site label for this specimen denotes: CD45RA+ positively selected. This sequence was found in a man younger than 35 in good health. The receptor chain draws on TRBV7-9 and TRBJ1-5; the central 7 bases match TRBD1. DNA sequence: TGTGCCAGCAGCTCCCAGGGGGACCAGCCCCAGCATTTT. Translation gives CASSSQGDQPQHF.